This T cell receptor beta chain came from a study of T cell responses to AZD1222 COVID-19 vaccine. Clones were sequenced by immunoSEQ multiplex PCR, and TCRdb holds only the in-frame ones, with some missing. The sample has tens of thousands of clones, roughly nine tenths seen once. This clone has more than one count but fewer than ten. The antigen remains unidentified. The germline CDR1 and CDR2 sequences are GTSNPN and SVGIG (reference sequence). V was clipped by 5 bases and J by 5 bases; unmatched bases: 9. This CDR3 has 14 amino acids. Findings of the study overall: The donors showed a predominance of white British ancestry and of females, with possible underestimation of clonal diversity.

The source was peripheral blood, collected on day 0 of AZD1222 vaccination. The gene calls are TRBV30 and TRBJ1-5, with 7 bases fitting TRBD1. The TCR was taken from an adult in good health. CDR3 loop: CAWSPGQYYQPQHF. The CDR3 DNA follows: TGTGCCTGGTCTCCGGGACAGTACTATCAGCCCCAGCATTTT.